Shown below are 27 T cell receptor beta chains from a single sample sequenced in a study of T cells in Graves' hyperthyroidism and ophthalmopathy. TCR beta CDR3 region amplification was performed from RNA transcripts. HTBI primers were the set used in a first-round RT-PCR of the TCR CDR3. TCRdb passed the multiplex PCR reads through MiXCR, listing each CDR3 protein once. Among about 290,000 distinct CDR3 sequences listed, roughly an eighth were seen once. Input material: blood. The receptors originated from a woman between 40 and 55 years old with Graves' hyperthyroidism.

This clonotype was detected a few times. CDR3 bases: TGTGCCAGCAGCTTGCTAGTAGGACTAGCGGGAATGAATGAGCAGTTCTTC. Its protein is CASSLLVGLAGMNEQFF. The chain couples TRBV5-4 to TRBJ2-1, with 12 nucleotides matching TRBD2. The CDR3 extends over 17 amino acids. Per the germline V gene, CDR1 is SGHNT and CDR2 is YYREEE (reference sequence). J was trimmed by 7 bases and V by 1 base; bases with no gene match: 9.

This clonotype appeared many times. The genes are TRBV28 and TRBJ1-1; unclear D gene. Per the germline V gene, CDR1 is MDHEN and CDR2 is SYDVKM. V gave up 6 bases and J gave up 1 base, with 12 bases separating them. The length of the CDR3 is 14 residues. In DNA, the CDR3 is TGTGCCAGCAGCGGCGTAATATCGAACACTGAAGCTTTCTTT. Translation: CASSGVISNTEAFF.

In its sample, this clonotype was seen many times. The chain employs TRBV28 and TRBJ2-3; TRBD2 is a possible D gene (5 bases). CDR1 MDHEN and CDR2 SYDVKM come from the germline V gene. Trimming removed 1 base at V and 1 base at J, with 6 bases between. The CDR3 runs to 14 residues. The chain's CDR3 is CASSLFSGTDTQYF. The CDR3 DNA is TGTGCCAGCAGTTTATTTAGCGGCACAGATACGCAGTATTTT.

This clonotype was seen only a few times. The V and J genes are TRBV18 and TRBJ2-7; 8 bases map to TRBD2. There are 14 residues in the CDR3. The J segment lost 7 bases and the V segment lost 5 bases, leaving 10 bases of the junction unmatched. Germline V lookup: CDR1 KGHSH, CDR2 LQKENI. This CDR3 is CASSSQTSAGEQYF. Here the CDR3 DNA reads TGTGCCAGCTCATCGCAGACTAGCGCTGGAGAGCAGTACTTC.

This clonotype was counted at least ten times. The rearrangement uses TRBV10-2 and TRBJ1-2; D is ambiguous. Germline V gives CDR1 WSHSY, CDR2 SAAADI. V was cut by 2 bases and J by 4 bases, with 8 bases left in between. The CDR3 sequence is 13 residues long. The CDR3 reads CASSEGPSYGYTF. DNA of the CDR3: TGCGCCAGCAGTGAGGGGCCGAGCTATGGCTACACCTTC.

V is TRBV5-1 and J is TRBJ2-5; D is unresolved. The germline V gene has CDR1 SGHRS and CDR2 YFSETQ. CDR3 length: 15 amino acids. Between the trimmed V and J ends, which lost 2 bases and 2 bases, there was a span of 13 bases. DNA for the CDR3: TGCGCCAGCAGCTTAGCCCGACTTCCTCAAGAGACCCAGTACTTC. Its protein is CASSLARLPQETQYF.

The chain combines TRBV28 with TRBJ1-6; TRBD1 is a possible D gene (5 bases). V lost 2 bases and J 7 bases, leaving 12 bases between the germline ends. This CDR3 contains 15 residues. Germline V gene lookup returns CDR1 MDHEN and CDR2 SYDVKM. The CDR3 DNA reads as TGTGCCAGCAGTTTAGGGGGAGAGAGGAATTCACCCCTCCACTTT. It specifies CASSLGGERNSPLHF.

In its sample, this clonotype was seen many times. The chain links TRBV12-3 or TRBV12-4 to TRBJ1-2, with D uncertain. There are 13 residues in the CDR3. V shed 5 bases and J shed 0 bases, with 7 bases lying between them. CDR3 in amino acids: CASSGSPNYGYTF. The CDR3 region has the DNA TGTGCCAGCAGTGGGTCCCCTAACTATGGCTACACCTTC.

This clonotype was observed many times. V and J are TRBV29-1 and TRBJ2-5, with a possible D match to TRBD1 (6 bases). Germline V gene lookup returns CDR1 SQVTM and CDR2 ANQGSEA. This CDR3 is 13 amino acids long. Trimming pared 3 bases from V and 2 bases from J, leaving 10 bases between. The CDR3 spells CSVETGSQETQYF. The CDR3 DNA reads TGCAGCGTTGAGACAGGATCACAAGAGACCCAGTACTTC.

This clonotype was counted many times. The chain has TRBV30 and TRBJ2-3, with D perhaps TRBD1 (6 bases). Trimming shortened V by 0 bases and J by 5 bases, and 15 bases separated the two germline ends. The CDR3 has 15 amino acids. Germline CDR1 and CDR2: GTSNPN and SVGIG (reference sequence). The CDR3 sequence: CAWSVTGLAIDTQYF. The CDR3 coding sequence is TGTGCCTGGAGTGTTACAGGGCTTGCAATAGATACGCAGTATTTT.

The rearrangement joins TRBV18 to TRBJ2-3; maybe TRBD2 (5 bases). The CDR3 is made up of 15 amino acids. Germline V gives CDR1 KGHSH, CDR2 LQKENI. Trimming left V 3 bases short and J 3 bases short, with 13 bases between. The DNA of the CDR3 is TGTGCCAGCTCACCGCCCGGGGTAGCGACAGATACGCAGTATTTT. This codes for CASSPPGVATDTQYF.

Only a few counts were recorded for this clonotype. The V gene is TRBV4-1, the J gene TRBJ2-7; 10 bases are shared with TRBD2. Germline loops: CDR1 MGHRA, CDR2 YSYEKL. The CDR3 spans 15 residues. With V trimmed by 1 base and J by 2 bases, 2 bases remained unmatched. As DNA, the CDR3 is TGCGCCAGCAGCCAAGCTAGCGGGAGCCCCTACGAGCAGTACTTC. Its protein product is CASSQASGSPYEQYF.

The chain joins TRBV6-1 to TRBJ1-2, with 8 bases matching TRBD1. V lost 6 bases, J lost 4 bases, and 7 bases stayed unmatched. Germline V gene lookup returns CDR1 MNHNS and CDR2 SASEGT. This CDR3 comprises 14 residues. The CDR3, as DNA: TGTGCCAGCAGACCCCCGGGACAGGTCTATGGCTACACCTTC. This translates into CASRPPGQVYGYTF.

This clonotype was observed many times. The rearrangement links TRBV5-5 to TRBJ1-2, with D possibly TRBD1 on 5 matching bases. This CDR3 contains 14 residues. Looked up from germline, CDR1 is SGHKS and CDR2 is YYEKEE (reference sequence). The V end was cut by 1 base, the J end by 4 bases, with 11 bases between. The CDR3 reads CASSLSRVSYGYTF. CDR3 coding DNA: TGTGCCAGCAGCTTGTCCAGGGTATCCTATGGCTACACCTTC.

In its sample, this clonotype was seen many times. The chain is built from TRBV5-5 and TRBJ2-3, with TRBD2 matching over 14 bases. V was pared by 5 bases and J by 4 bases, with 6 bases of the junction left unmatched. Germline assignment: CDR1 SGHKS and CDR2 YYEKEE (reference sequence). CDR3 length: 16 amino acids. The DNA for the CDR3 is TGTGCCAGCAGTCGGGGACTAGCGGGAGTTTCAGATACGCAGTATTTT. Translation: CASSRGLAGVSDTQYF.

This clonotype was seen repeatedly, ten times or more. The chain couples TRBV15 to TRBJ1-2; D is unclear. Trimming cost V 0 bases and J 0 bases, with 11 bases left between them. Germline V gene data show CDR1 as LNHNV and CDR2 as YYDKDF (reference sequence). The CDR3 contains 16 residues. Here the CDR3 DNA reads TGTGCCACCAGCAGAGATGGGCAGCCAGCTAACTATGGCTACACCTTC. Translating it yields CATSRDGQPANYGYTF.

This chain joins TRBV7-2 and TRBJ1-1; D gene uncertain. The V end was cut by 2 bases, the J end by 5 bases, with 6 bases between. Germline lookup yields CDR1 SGHTA and CDR2 FQGNSA. CDR3 length: 12 residues. CDR3 loop: CASSLRWTEAFF. Written as DNA, the CDR3 is TGTGCCAGCAGCTTACGGTGGACTGAAGCTTTCTTT. The full variable domain, its missing parts supplied by reference TRBV7-2 and TRBJ1-1, is GAGVSQSPSNKVTEKGKDVELRCDPISGHTALYWYRQSLGQGLEFLIYFQGNSAPDKSGLPSDRFSAERTGGSVSTLTIQRTQQEDSAVYLCASSLRWTEAFFGQGTRLTVV.

The table lists this clonotype with a few counts. The chain joins TRBV28 to TRBJ2-7; the match to TRBD2 covers 13 bases. Trimming removed 5 bases from V and 3 bases from J; junction bases left unmatched: 10. The germline V gene encodes CDR1 MDHEN and CDR2 SYDVKM. CDR3 size: 17 residues. CDR3: CASSLAQGLAGLYEQYF. DNA for the CDR3: TGTGCCAGCAGTCTAGCACAGGGACTAGCGGGACTCTACGAGCAGTACTTC. Full variable domain (rest looked up from reference TRBV28 and TRBJ2-7): DVKVTQSSRYLVKRTGEKVFLECVQDMDHENMFWYRQDPGLGLRLIYFSYDVKMKEKGDIPEGYSVSREKKERFSLILESASTNQTSMYLCASSLAQGLAGLYEQYFGPGTRLTVT.

This clonotype was counted at least ten times. The rearrangement links TRBV5-8 to TRBJ1-5, with 10 nucleotides matching TRBD1. The V segment lost 3 bases and the J segment 5 bases; nucleotides outside the gene matches: 5. Germline assignment: CDR1 SGHTS and CDR2 YDEGEE. This CDR3 contains 15 residues. The CDR3 here is CASSWTGGFYQPQHF. The CDR3, as DNA: TGTGCCAGCAGCTGGACAGGGGGATTTTATCAGCCCCAGCATTTT.

The rearrangement joins TRBV7-6 to TRBJ2-7; D not certain. The V end was cut by 8 bases, the J end by 0 bases, with 23 bases between. This CDR3 comprises 17 residues. Germline assignment: CDR1 SGHVS and CDR2 FNYEAQ. The CDR3 DNA reads as TGTGCCAGCGCCCAACGACCTCGCGGTCCCCACTCCTACGAGCAGTACTTC. As protein: CASAQRPRGPHSYEQYF. The full variable domain, rest sourced from reference TRBV7-6 and TRBJ2-7, is GAGVSQSPRYKVTKRGQDVALRCDPISGHVSLYWYRQALGQGPEFLTYFNYEAQQDKSGLPNDRFSAERPEGSISTLTIQRTEQRDSAMYRCASAQRPRGPHSYEQYFGPGTRLTVT.

The chain links TRBV6-2 or TRBV6-3 to TRBJ2-3; 7 bases align to TRBD2. V shed 6 bases and J 4 bases; nucleotides not matched to a gene: 13. CDR1 MNHEY and CDR2 SVGEGT come from the germline V gene. The CDR3 spans 16 residues. The CDR3 DNA is TGTGCCAGCAGCCGCATAATGGCGGGAGTTGCAGATACGCAGTATTTT. This translates into CASSRIMAGVADTQYF.

This clonotype was seen ten or more times. This chain joins TRBV20-1 and TRBJ2-3, with D possibly being TRBD2 (5 bases). The CDR3 contains 13 residues. Trimming left V 3 bases short and J 2 bases short, with 9 bases between. Germline V CDR1 and CDR2: DFQATT, SNEGSKA (reference sequence). CDR3 coding DNA: TGCAGTGCTAGCATACGGGACACAGATACGCAGTATTTT. Protein sequence: CSASIRDTDTQYF.

The CDR3 loop reads CASRSLGGNAGYTF. For the CDR3, the DNA is TGTGCCAGCAGGAGTCTCGGTGGTAACGCTGGCTACACCTTC. The V gene is TRBV11-2, the J gene TRBJ1-2; D not resolved. The V gene lost 6 bases and the J gene lost 7 bases, with 18 bases spanning the gap. This CDR3 has 14 amino acids. CDR1 is SGHAT and CDR2 is FQNNGV in the germline V gene.

This clonotype was seen many times. J is TRBJ1-4 and V is TRBV7-9, with 11 bases matching TRBD1. CDR1 is SEHNR and CDR2 is FQNEAQ in the germline V gene (reference sequence). This CDR3 contains 16 residues. J lost 4 bases, V lost 6 bases, and 7 bases had no gene match. The CDR3 region has the DNA TGTGCCAGCAGACACGGACAGGGGGCCAATAATGAAAAACTGTTTTTT. Translating gives CASRHGQGANNEKLFF.

This sequence joins TRBV18 and TRBJ2-2, with TRBD1 identical over 9 bases. The junction had 5 bases not matched to a gene; V was cut back by 0 bases and J by 6 bases. This CDR3 has 16 residues. Looked up from germline, CDR1 is KGHSH and CDR2 is LQKENI. The CDR3 protein is CASSPPGQGLSGELFF. The CDR3, as DNA: TGTGCCAGCTCACCACCGGGACAGGGACTCTCCGGGGAGCTGTTTTTT.

At least ten counts were recorded for this clonotype. V gene TRBV7-9 combines with J gene TRBJ1-1, with D uncertain. The germline gives CDR1 SEHNR, CDR2 FQNEAQ (reference sequence). The CDR3 sequence is 13 residues long. V was trimmed by 5 bases and J by 6 bases, leaving 13 bases between them. CDR3 protein: CASSPNTGSEAFF. The CDR3 bases are TGTGCCAGCAGCCCAAATACGGGGTCTGAAGCTTTCTTT.

This clonotype showed up many times. The chain recombines TRBV20-1 with TRBJ2-5, with TRBD1 identical over 10 bases. Per germline, CDR1 DFQATT and CDR2 SNEGSKA (reference sequence). The CDR3 is made up of 15 amino acids. With 1 base clipped from V and 5 bases from J, the junction kept 7 bases outside the gene matches. The CDR3 coding sequence is TGCAGTGCTAGAGCAGACAGGGGGCAAAGGGAGACCCAGTACTTC. Its protein product is CSARADRGQRETQYF.